This entry lists 19 T cell receptor beta chains sequenced from one sample in a study of metastatic and nonmetastatic thyroid tumors. TCRdb re-called the PCR reads through MiXCR. The sample carries around 15,000 clones, 12% recorded once. Among the patients, none had received any treatment before thyroid surgery. Input material: tumor tissue. The receptors stem from a female donor with papillary thyroid cancer or a benign thyroid nodule (not recorded which). Some clones in this sample may be carry-over from other donors' samples.

This clone has ten or more counts. Germline is not matched at one junction end, which may reflect a read error. The gene calls are TRBV7-9 and TRBJ1-1; D unclear. The CDR3 loop spans 14 amino acids. Germline-derived CDR1 and CDR2 are SEHNR and FQNEAQ (reference sequence). CDR3 protein: CAGSLAGGYTEAFF. For the CDR3, the DNA is TGTGCCGGCAGCTTAGCGGGTGGGTACACTGAAGCTTTCTTT. The full variable domain, its missing parts supplied by reference TRBV7-9 and TRBJ1-1, is DTGVSQNPRHKITKRGQNVTFRCDPISEHNRLYWYRQTLGQGPEFLTYFQNEAQLEKSRLLSDRFSAERPKGSFSTLEIQRTEQGDSAMYLCAGSLAGGYTEAFFGQGTRLTVV.

This clone was found many times. The chain uses TRBV7-2 and TRBJ1-2, with D uncertain. V lost 1 base to trimming and J lost 6 bases, with 15 bases between them. Germline CDR1 SGHTA, CDR2 FQGNSA. There are 15 residues in the CDR3. The CDR3 DNA reads TGTGCCAGCAGCTTAGTGAGGAGCCCCCCAAATGGCTACACCTTC. Protein: CASSLVRSPPNGYTF.

This clone was picked up a small number of times. This rearrangement joins TRBV6-5 to TRBJ1-3, with no clear D. Trimming cost V 6 bases and J 0 bases, with 15 bases left between them. The CDR3 loop spans 16 amino acids. The germline V gene has CDR1 MNHEY and CDR2 SVGAGI. The CDR3 reads CASRVDVRPSGNTIYF. Here the CDR3 DNA reads TGTGCCAGCAGGGTGGATGTGCGACCCTCTGGAAACACCATATATTTT.

This clone was counted at least ten times. V usage is TRBV6-4 and J usage is TRBJ2-1; the D is unclear. The ends were cut back, 5 bases at V and 4 bases at J, with 12 bases in the middle. The CDR3 covers 14 residues. Germline loops: CDR1 MRHNA, CDR2 SNTAGT. CDR3 DNA sequence: TGTGCCAGCAGTCCCCGGGCGGAGTACAATGAGCAGTTCTTC. Its protein product is CASSPRAEYNEQFF.

The sample holds many counts of this clone. The chain has TRBV5-1 and TRBJ2-5; D unresolved. Germline values: CDR1 SGHRS, CDR2 YFSETQ. This CDR3 comprises 13 residues. V was cut by 1 base and J by 3 bases, with 7 bases left in between. The CDR3 DNA reads as TGCGCCAGCAGCTTGATCTTAGAAGAGACCCAGTACTTC. Encoded protein: CASSLILEETQYF.

Many counts were recorded for this clone. At one end the junction does not follow the germline gene, possibly because of a read error. Other DNA sequences from this sample encode an identical CDR3 as well. The genes are TRBV3-1 and TRBJ1-6; possibly TRBD1 for D (5 bases). Germline V gives CDR1 LGHDT, CDR2 YNNKEL (reference sequence). The CDR3 loop spans 15 amino acids. CDR3 sequence (DNA): TGCGCCAGCAGCCTAGGGGCAGGGCCTAATTCACCCCTCCACTTT. Protein product: CASSLGAGPNSPLHF.

The CDR3 loop is CAIRQEVGTQYF. The CDR3 region has the DNA TGTGCCATCAGACAGGAAGTTGGGACCCAGTACTTC. This chain links TRBV10-3 with TRBJ2-5; perhaps TRBD1 as D (5 bases). Trimming pared 6 bases from V and 7 bases from J, leaving 12 bases between. Germline loops: CDR1 ENHRY, CDR2 SYGVKD. This CDR3 has 12 amino acids.

This clone was picked up many times. This rearrangement joins TRBV20-1 to TRBJ2-7; D might be TRBD1 or TRBD2, each matching 5 bases. Trimming cost V 0 bases and J 7 bases, with 16 bases left between them. The CDR3 runs 14 residues. Germline V lookup: CDR1 DFQATT, CDR2 SNEGSKA (reference sequence). The chain's CDR3 is CSARDPAGSWEQYF. CDR3 nucleotides: TGCAGTGCTAGAGATCCGGCAGGGAGTTGGGAGCAGTACTTC.

The V gene is TRBV20-1, the J gene TRBJ2-7; D unresolved. The CDR3 runs 13 residues. Trimming left V 3 bases short and J 0 bases short, with 9 bases between. CDR1 DFQATT and CDR2 SNEGSKA come from the germline V gene (reference sequence). This chain's CDR3 is CSASVDTSYEQYF. CDR3 nucleotides: TGCAGTGCTAGTGTTGACACCTCCTACGAGCAGTACTTC.

Ten or more counts support this clone. V is TRBV27 and J is TRBJ2-2; 9 bases are shared with TRBD2. The V gene end was trimmed by 1 base and the J gene end by 6 bases; junction bases not matched to a gene: 15. From germline, CDR1 is MNHEY and CDR2 SMNVEV (reference sequence). The CDR3 loop spans 19 amino acids. The CDR3 DNA reads TGTGCCAGCAGTTTATACTCCCCCTCGAAAGCGGGGGGCGCCGGGGAGCTGTTTTTT. The encoded protein is CASSLYSPSKAGGAGELFF.

This clone appeared many times. The chain joins TRBV5-1 to TRBJ2-1; D assignment may be TRBD1 or TRBD2 (5 bases each). The CDR3 has 13 amino acids. Per the germline V gene, CDR1 is SGHRS and CDR2 is YFSETQ. Trimming left V 4 bases short and J 5 bases short, with 10 bases between. The CDR3 sequence is CASSRDPDNEQFF. As DNA, the CDR3 is TGCGCCAGCAGCAGGGACCCTGACAATGAGCAGTTCTTC.

V gene TRBV27 combines with J gene TRBJ2-5; D possibly corresponds to TRBD2 (5 bases). The CDR3 covers 12 residues. Trimming stripped 2 bases from V and 7 bases from J, with 8 bases between. Per germline, CDR1 MNHEY and CDR2 SMNVEV (reference sequence). Here the CDR3 reads CASSLPRGTQYF. The CDR3 DNA reads as TGTGCCAGCAGTTTACCCCGGGGGACCCAGTACTTC.

V and J are TRBV6-2 or TRBV6-3 and TRBJ1-1; D is ambiguous. V shed 8 bases and J shed 0 bases, with 4 bases lying between them. CDR1 is MNHEY, CDR2 SVGEGT, per germline. CDR3 length equals 11 residues. CDR3 loop: CASGLNTEAFF. In nucleotides, the CDR3 is TGTGCCAGCGGATTGAACACTGAAGCTTTCTTT.

In its sample, this clone was seen many times. The V gene is TRBV9, the J gene TRBJ2-3; 11 bases align to TRBD2. Germline V lookup: CDR1 SGDLS, CDR2 YYNGEE. J was trimmed by 3 bases and V by 3 bases; bases with no gene match: 3. The CDR3 covers 15 residues. The CDR3 DNA reads TGTGCCAGCAGCGACCGGACTAGCGGGACAGATACGCAGTATTTT. It yields the protein CASSDRTSGTDTQYF.

By frequency in the sample, this clone is medium-sized (0.01 to 0.1%). The CDR3 reads CASSQTGLAGLGETQYF. The CDR3 bases are TGCGCCAGCAGCCAGACGGGACTAGCGGGCCTGGGAGAGACCCAGTACTTC. V is TRBV4-1 and J is TRBJ2-5; 12 nucleotides align to TRBD2. The CDR3 loop spans 17 amino acids. Germline trimming cut 3 bases from V and 4 bases from J; bases unmatched to any gene: 9. In germline, CDR1 is MGHRA, CDR2 YSYEKL.

This clone came up many times. A much larger clone lies a single base off, so this may be a read error. The rearrangement uses TRBV10-2 and TRBJ2-7; TRBD1 matches at 7 bases. Germline trimming cut 8 bases from V and 3 bases from J; bases unmatched to any gene: 7. The CDR3 runs 13 residues. CDR1 is WSHSY and CDR2 is SAAADI in the germline V gene. CDR3 sequence: CASRRQGSYEQYF. In DNA, the CDR3 is TGCGCCAGCCGCCGACAGGGAAGCTACGAGCAGTACTTC.

This clone was detected many times. This chain uses TRBV7-2 with TRBJ2-5; D remains ambiguous. Trimming cost V 5 bases and J 0 bases, with 4 bases left between them. CDR3 length: 12 amino acids. Germline values: CDR1 SGHTA, CDR2 FQGNSA. The CDR3 region is CASSMYQETQYF. The CDR3 region has the DNA TGTGCCAGCAGCATGTACCAAGAGACCCAGTACTTC.

This clone was found many times. CDR3 sequence (DNA): TGTGCCAGCACTGAGGGGGCGCCCCAGCATTTT. This codes for CASTEGAPQHF. The genes are TRBV6-1 and TRBJ1-5; 7 bases fit TRBD1. V lost 7 bases to trimming and J lost 9 bases; unmatched junction nucleotides: 3. CDR3 size: 11 residues. Germline values: CDR1 MNHNS, CDR2 SASEGT.

This clone has a count of ten or more. V is TRBV20-1 and J is TRBJ2-5, with D possibly TRBD2 on 5 matching bases. Germline assignment: CDR1 DFQATT and CDR2 SNEGSKA (reference sequence). V was cut by 1 base and J by 2 bases, with 11 bases left in between. This CDR3 comprises 14 residues. The CDR3 nucleotides read TGCAGTGCTAGAGCCTGGACGGGGCAAGAGACCCAGTACTTC. Amino acids: CSARAWTGQETQYF.